Sequencing of this T cell receptor (beta chain) was carried out in a study of blood T cell repertoires in COVID-19. Study-level background: Both acute and convalescent COVID-19 samples were obtained from the United States, Italy and Spain.

J gave up 4 bases and V 4 bases, and 3 bases lay outside the gene matches. This CDR3 region has 16 residues. Germline-derived CDR1 and CDR2 are MGHRA and YSYEKL. Here immunoSEQ multiplex PCR was the method, and the copy in TCRdb shows in-frame clones only, minus some. The repertoire holds around 370,000 clones, with around nine tenths as singletons. Sequencing used peripheral blood. J is TRBJ2-6 and V is TRBV4-1, with TRBD1 matching over 11 bases. The sequence came from a woman younger than 30 who had recovered from COVID-19. In nucleotides, the CDR3 is TGCGCCAGCAGCCCAGGACAGGGGGCCGGGGCCAACGTCCTGACTTTC. This translates into CASSPGQGAGANVLTF.